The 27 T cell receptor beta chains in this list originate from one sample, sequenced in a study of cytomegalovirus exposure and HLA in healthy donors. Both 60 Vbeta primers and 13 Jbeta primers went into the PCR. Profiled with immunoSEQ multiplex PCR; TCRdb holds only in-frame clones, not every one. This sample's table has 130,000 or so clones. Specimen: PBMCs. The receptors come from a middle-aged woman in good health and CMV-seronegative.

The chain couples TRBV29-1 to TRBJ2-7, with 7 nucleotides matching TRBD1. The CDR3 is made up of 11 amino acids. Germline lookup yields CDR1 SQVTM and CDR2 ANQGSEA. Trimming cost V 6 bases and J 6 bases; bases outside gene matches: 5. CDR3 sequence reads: CSVHTGAEQYV. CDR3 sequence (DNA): TGCAGCGTACACACAGGGGCCGAGCAGTACGTC.

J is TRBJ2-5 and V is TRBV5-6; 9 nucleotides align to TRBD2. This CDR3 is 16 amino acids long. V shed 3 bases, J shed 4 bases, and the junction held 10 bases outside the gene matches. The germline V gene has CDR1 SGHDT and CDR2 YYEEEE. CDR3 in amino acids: CASSSSRGGALETQYF. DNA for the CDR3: TGTGCCAGCAGCTCCTCTCGCGGGGGGGCTTTAGAGACCCAGTACTTC.

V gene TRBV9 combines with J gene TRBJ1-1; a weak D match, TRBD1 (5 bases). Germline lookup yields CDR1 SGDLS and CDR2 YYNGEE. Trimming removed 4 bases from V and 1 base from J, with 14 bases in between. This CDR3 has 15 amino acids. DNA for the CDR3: TGTGCCAGCAGCCCAAGTGGGGGGGGGAACACTGAAGCTTTCTTT. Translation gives CASSPSGGGNTEAFF. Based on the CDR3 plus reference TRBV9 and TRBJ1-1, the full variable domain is DSGVTQTPKHLITATGQRVTLRCSPRSGDLSVYWYQQSLDQGLQFLIQYYNGEERAKGNILERFSAQQFPDLHSELNLSSLELGDSALYFCASSPSGGGNTEAFFGQGTRLTVV.

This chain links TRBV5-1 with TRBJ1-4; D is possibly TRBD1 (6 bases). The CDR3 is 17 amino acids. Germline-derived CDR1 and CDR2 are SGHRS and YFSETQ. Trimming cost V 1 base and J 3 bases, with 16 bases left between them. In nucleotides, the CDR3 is TGCGCCAGCAGCTTGTGGGGACAAACAAGCCCTAATGAAAAACTGTTTTTT. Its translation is CASSLWGQTSPNEKLFF.

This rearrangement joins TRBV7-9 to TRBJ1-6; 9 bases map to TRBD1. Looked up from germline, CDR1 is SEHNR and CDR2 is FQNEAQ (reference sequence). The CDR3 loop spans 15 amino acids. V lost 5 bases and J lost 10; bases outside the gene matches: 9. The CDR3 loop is CASSTGQGEWSPLHF. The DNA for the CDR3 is TGTGCCAGCAGCACGGGACAGGGAGAATGGTCACCCCTCCACTTT.

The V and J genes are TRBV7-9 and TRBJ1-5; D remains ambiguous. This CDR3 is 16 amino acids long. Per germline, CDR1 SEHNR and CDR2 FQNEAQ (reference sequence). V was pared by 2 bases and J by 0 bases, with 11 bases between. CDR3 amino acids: CASSLSGLNSNQPQHF. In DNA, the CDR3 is TGTGCCAGCAGCTTAAGTGGACTTAATAGCAATCAGCCCCAGCATTTT.

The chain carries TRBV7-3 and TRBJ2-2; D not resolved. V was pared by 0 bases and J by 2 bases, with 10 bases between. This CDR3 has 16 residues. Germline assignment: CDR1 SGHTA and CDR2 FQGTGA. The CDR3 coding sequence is TGTGCCAGCAGCTTAACACTTCCGCCTAACACCGGGGAGCTGTTTTTT. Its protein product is CASSLTLPPNTGELFF.

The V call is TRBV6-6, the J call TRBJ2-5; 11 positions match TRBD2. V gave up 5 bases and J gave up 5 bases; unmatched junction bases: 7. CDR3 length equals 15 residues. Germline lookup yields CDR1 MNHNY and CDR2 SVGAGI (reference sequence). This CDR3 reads CASSSRSGGAETQYF. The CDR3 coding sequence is TGTGCCAGCAGTAGCCGTAGCGGGGGGGCTGAGACCCAGTACTTC.

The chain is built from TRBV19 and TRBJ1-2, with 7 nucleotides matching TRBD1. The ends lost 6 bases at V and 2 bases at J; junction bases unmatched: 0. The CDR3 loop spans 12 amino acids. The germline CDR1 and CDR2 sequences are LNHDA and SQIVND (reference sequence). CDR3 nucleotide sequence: TGTGCCAGTAGGACAGGGAACTATGGCTACACCTTC. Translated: CASRTGNYGYTF.

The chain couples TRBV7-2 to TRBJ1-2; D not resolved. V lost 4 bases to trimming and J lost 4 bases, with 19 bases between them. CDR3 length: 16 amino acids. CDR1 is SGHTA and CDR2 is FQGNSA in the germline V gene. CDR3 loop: CASSSSPLGRIYGYTF. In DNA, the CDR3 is TGTGCCAGCAGCTCCTCCCCACTAGGGAGGATCTATGGCTACACCTTC.

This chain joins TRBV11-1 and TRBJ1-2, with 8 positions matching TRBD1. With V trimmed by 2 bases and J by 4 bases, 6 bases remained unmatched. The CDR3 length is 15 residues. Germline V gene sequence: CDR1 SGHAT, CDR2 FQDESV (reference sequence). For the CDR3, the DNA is TGTGCCAGCAGCTTATCCCCGGGACAGGTCTATGGCTACACCTTC. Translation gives CASSLSPGQVYGYTF.

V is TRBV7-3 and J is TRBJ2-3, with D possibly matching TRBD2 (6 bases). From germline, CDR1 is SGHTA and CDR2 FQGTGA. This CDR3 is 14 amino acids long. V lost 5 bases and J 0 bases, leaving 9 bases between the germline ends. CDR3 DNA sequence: TGTGCCAGCAGCCCCGGGACTAGCACAGATACGCAGTATTTT. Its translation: CASSPGTSTDTQYF. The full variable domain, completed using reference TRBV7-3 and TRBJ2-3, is GAGVSQTPSNKVTEKGKYVELRCDPISGHTALYWYRQSLGQGPEFLIYFQGTGAADDSGLPNDRFFAVRPEGSVSTLKIQRTERGDSAVYLCASSPGTSTDTQYFGPGTRLTVL.

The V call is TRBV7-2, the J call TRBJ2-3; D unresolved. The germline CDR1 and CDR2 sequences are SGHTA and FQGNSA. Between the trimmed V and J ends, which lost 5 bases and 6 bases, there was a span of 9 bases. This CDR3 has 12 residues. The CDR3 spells CASSQEWDTQYF. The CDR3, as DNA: TGTGCCAGCAGCCAAGAGTGGGATACGCAGTATTTT.

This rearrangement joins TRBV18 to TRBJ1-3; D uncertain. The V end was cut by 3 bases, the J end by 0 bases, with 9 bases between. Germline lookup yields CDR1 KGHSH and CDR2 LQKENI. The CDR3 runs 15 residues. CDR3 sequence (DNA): TGTGCCAGCTCACCGGCTCGTAACTCTGGAAACACCATATATTTT. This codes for CASSPARNSGNTIYF.

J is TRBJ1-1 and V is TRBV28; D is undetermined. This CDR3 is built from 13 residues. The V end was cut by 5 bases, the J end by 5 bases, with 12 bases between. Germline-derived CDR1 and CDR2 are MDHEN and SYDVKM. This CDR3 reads CASSPSWRTEAFF. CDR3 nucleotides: TGTGCCAGCAGTCCCAGCTGGCGGACTGAAGCTTTCTTT. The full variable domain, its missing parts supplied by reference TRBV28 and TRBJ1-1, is DVKVTQSSRYLVKRTGEKVFLECVQDMDHENMFWYRQDPGLGLRLIYFSYDVKMKEKGDIPEGYSVSREKKERFSLILESASTNQTSMYLCASSPSWRTEAFFGQGTRLTVV.

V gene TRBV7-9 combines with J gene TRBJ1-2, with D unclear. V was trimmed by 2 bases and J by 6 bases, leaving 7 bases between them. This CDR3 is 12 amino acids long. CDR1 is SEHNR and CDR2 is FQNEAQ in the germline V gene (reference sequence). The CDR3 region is CASSLNFNGYTF. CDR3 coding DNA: TGTGCCAGCAGCTTAAATTTCAATGGCTACACCTTC.

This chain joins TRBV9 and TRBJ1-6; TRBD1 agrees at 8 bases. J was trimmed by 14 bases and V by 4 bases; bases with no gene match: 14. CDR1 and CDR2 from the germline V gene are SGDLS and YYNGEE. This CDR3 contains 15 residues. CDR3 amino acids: CASSPRLQGEWTLHF. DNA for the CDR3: TGTGCCAGCAGCCCCCGTCTACAGGGGGAGTGGACCCTCCACTTT.

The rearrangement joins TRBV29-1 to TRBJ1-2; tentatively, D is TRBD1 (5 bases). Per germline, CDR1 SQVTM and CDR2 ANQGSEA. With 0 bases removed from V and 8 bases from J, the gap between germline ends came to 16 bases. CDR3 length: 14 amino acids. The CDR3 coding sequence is TGCAGCGTTGAAGAGGGGCCTGTTCGAAAAGGCTACACCTTC. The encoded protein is CSVEEGPVRKGYTF. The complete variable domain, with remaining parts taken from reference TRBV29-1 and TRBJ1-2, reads SAVISQKPSRDICQRGTSLTIQCQVDSQVTMMFWYRQQPGQSLTLIATANQGSEATYESGFVIDKFPISRPNLTFSTLTVSNMSPEDSSIYLCSVEEGPVRKGYTFGSGTRLTVV.

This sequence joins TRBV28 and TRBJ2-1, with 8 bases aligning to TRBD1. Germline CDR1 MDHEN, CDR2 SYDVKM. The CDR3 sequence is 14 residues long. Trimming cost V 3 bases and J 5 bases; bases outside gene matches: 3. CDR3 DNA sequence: TGTGCCAGCAGTTTTGGGGACAGGAACAATGAGCAGTTCTTC. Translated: CASSFGDRNNEQFF. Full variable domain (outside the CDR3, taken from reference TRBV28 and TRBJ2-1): DVKVTQSSRYLVKRTGEKVFLECVQDMDHENMFWYRQDPGLGLRLIYFSYDVKMKEKGDIPEGYSVSREKKERFSLILESASTNQTSMYLCASSFGDRNNEQFFGPGTRLTVL.

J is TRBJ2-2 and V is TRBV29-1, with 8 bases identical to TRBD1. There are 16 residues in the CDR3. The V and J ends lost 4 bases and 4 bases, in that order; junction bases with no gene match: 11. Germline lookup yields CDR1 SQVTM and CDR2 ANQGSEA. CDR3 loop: CSVARQGLRGTGELFF. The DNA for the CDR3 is TGCAGCGTTGCCCGACAGGGGCTACGTGGCACCGGGGAGCTGTTTTTT.

The CDR3 DNA sequence: TGTGCCAGCAGCCCGGACAGGGTTGGAAACACCATATATTTT. Amino acid sequence: CASSPDRVGNTIYF. This chain joins TRBV5-4 and TRBJ1-3; 8 bases map to TRBD1. The CDR3 spans 14 residues. The germline V gene encodes CDR1 SGHNT and CDR2 YYREEE (reference sequence). Trimming at V came to 4 bases and at J to 3 bases, leaving 3 bases not matched to a gene.

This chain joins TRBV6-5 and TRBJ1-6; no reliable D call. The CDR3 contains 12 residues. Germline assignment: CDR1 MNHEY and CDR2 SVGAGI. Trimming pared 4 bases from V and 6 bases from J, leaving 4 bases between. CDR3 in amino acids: CASSSGNSPLHF. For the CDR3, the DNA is TGTGCCAGCAGTTCGGGTAATTCACCCCTCCACTTT.

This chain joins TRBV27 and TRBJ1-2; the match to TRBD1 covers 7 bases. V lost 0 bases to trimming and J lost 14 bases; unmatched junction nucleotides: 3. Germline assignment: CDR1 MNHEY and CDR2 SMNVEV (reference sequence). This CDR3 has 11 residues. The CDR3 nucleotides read TGTGCCAGCAGTTTATCGGGACAGTGGACCTTC. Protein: CASSLSGQWTF.

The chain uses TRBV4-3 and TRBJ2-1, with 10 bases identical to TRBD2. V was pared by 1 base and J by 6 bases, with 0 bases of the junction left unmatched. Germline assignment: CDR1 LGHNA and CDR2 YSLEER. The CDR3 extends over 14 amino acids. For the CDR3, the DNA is TGCGCCAGCAGCCAAGTAGCGGGGGGCAATGAGCAGTTCTTC. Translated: CASSQVAGGNEQFF.

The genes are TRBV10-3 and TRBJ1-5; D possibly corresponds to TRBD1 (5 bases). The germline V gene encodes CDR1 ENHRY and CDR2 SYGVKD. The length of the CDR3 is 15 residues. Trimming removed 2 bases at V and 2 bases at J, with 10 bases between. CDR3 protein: CAISEPGGGNQPQHF. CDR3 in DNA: TGTGCCATCAGTGAGCCGGGGGGGGGCAATCAGCCCCAGCATTTT.

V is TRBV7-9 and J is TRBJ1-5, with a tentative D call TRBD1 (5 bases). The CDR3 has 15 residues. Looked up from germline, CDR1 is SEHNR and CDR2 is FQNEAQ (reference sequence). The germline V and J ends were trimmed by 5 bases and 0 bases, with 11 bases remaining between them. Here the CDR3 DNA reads TGTGCCAGCAGCCTTGGGGGGGTTAGCAATCAGCCCCAGCATTTT. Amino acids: CASSLGGVSNQPQHF.

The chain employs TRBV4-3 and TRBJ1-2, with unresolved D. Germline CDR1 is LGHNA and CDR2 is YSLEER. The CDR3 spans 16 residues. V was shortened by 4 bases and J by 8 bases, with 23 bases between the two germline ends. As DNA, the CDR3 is TGCGCCAGCAGCCCCGAACGAGGCCCCTTGGTTCGGGGCTACACCTTC. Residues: CASSPERGPLVRGYTF.